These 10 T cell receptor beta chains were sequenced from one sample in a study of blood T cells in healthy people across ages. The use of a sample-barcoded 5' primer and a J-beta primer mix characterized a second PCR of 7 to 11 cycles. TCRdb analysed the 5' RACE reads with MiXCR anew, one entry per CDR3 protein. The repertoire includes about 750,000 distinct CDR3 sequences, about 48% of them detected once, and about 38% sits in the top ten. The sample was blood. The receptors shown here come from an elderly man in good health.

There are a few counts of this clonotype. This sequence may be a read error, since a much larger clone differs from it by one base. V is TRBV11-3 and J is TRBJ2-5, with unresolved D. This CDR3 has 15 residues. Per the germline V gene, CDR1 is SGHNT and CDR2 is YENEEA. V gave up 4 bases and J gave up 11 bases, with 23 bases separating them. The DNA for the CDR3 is TGTGCCAGCAGCTCGACATCCGGCTCCTACAATGAGCAGTACTTC. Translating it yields CASSSTSGSYNEQYF.

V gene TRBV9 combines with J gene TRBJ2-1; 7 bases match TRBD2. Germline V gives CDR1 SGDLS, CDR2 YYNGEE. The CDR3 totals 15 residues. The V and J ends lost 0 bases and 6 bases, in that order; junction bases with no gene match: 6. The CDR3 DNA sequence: TGTGCCAGCAGCGTAGTGGCGGGAGCTCCCAATGAGCAGTTCTTC. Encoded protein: CASSVVAGAPNEQFF. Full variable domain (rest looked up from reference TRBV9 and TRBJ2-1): DSGVTQTPKHLITATGQRVTLRCSPRSGDLSVYWYQQSLDQGLQFLIQYYNGEERAKGNILERFSAQQFPDLHSELNLSSLELGDSALYFCASSVVAGAPNEQFFGPGTRLTVL.

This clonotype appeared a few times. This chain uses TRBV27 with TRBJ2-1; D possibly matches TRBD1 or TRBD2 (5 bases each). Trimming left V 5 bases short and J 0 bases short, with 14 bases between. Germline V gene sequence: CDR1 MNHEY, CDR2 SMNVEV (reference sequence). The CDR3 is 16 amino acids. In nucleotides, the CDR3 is TGTGCCAGCAGTCCCCCGGGACCAAACTCCTACAATGAGCAGTTCTTC. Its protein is CASSPPGPNSYNEQFF.

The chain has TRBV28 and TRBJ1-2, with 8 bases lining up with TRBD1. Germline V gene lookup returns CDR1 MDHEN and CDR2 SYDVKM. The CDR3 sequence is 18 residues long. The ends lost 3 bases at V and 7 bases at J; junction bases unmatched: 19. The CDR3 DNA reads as TGTGCCAGCAGTTTGCTCCTAATCCCGGGACAGGCATCCTCTGGCTACACCTTC. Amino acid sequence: CASSLLLIPGQASSGYTF.

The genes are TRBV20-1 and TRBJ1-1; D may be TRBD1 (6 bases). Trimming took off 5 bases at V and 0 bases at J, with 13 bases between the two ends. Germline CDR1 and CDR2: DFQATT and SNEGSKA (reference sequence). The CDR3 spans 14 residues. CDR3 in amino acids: CSAPRQDMNTEAFF. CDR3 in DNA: TGCAGTGCTCCCAGACAGGACATGAACACTGAAGCTTTCTTT.

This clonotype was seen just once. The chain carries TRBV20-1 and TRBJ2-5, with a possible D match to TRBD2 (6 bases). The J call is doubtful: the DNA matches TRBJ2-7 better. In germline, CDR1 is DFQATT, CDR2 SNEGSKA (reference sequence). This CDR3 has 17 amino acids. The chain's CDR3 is CSAMRAGRTGGTYEQYF. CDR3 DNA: TGCAGTGCTATGAGAGCCGGCCGGACTGGCGGGACCTACGAGCAGTACTTC.

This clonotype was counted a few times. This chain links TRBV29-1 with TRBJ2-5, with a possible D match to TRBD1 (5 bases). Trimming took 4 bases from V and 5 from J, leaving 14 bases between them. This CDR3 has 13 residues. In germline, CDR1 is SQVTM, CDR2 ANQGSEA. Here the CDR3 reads CSVGGQSWETQYF. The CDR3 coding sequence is TGCAGCGTTGGGGGCCAGTCGTGGGAGACCCAGTACTTC.

The CDR3 protein is CASSFTSGTPRSYEQYF. The DNA of the CDR3 is TGTGCCAGCAGCTTCACTAGCGGAACCCCCCGGAGCTACGAGCAGTACTTC. The genes are TRBV7-6 and TRBJ2-5, with 8 bases that match TRBD2. Near its end, the DNA agrees better with TRBJ2-7, so the J call may be wrong. This CDR3 is built from 17 residues. The germline gives CDR1 SGHVS, CDR2 FNYEAQ.

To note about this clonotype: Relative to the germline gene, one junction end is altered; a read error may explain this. The CDR3: CASGLQGGETQYF. DNA of the CDR3: TGTGCCAGCGGCTTGCAGGGTGGGGAGACCCAGTACTTC. The gene calls are TRBV5-4 and TRBJ2-4, with a weak D call TRBD1 (5 bases). The J call may be wrong; the DNA end is better matched by TRBJ2-5. The CDR3 totals 13 residues. Germline V gene data show CDR1 as SGHNT and CDR2 as YYREEE (reference sequence).

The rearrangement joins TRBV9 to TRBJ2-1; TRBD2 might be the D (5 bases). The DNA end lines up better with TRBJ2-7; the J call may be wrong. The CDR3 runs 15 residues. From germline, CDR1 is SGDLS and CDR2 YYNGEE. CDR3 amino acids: CASSVSSLTYNEQYF. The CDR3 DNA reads TGTGCCAGCAGCGTCTCTAGCCTGACCTACAATGAGCAGTACTTC.